This note documents a single T cell receptor (beta chain) sequence. CDR1 SGHRS and CDR2 YFSETQ come from the germline V gene. CDR3 length: 13 amino acids. V was cut by 2 bases and J by 5 bases, with 9 bases left in between. This sample was taken from a study of blood T cell repertoires in COVID-19. Across the study: Spain, Italy and the United States supplied samples that represented acute and convalescent COVID-19. The analysed material was cDNA or gDNA that came from T cells, B-cell-depleted T cells, or PBMCs.

Per the authors' pipeline: Estimates of nucleated cell counts were drawn from the amplification of reference gene primers. The method was immunoSEQ multiplex PCR; TCRdb's version includes in-frame clones alone and lacks a portion of them. V and J calls plus clone size are reproduced from that table; the DNA served to infer D and trimming. Of more than 20,000 clones in the sample, around 87% were seen once. The TCR was taken from a human donor with active COVID-19. The donor label of this sample is uncertain. The chain couples TRBV5-1 to TRBJ2-3, with D tentatively TRBD1 (6 bases). Specimen: peripheral blood. The CDR3 DNA reads as TGCGCCAGCAGCTTACAGGGTAGAGATACGCAGTATTTT. It codes for CASSLQGRDTQYF.